This T cell receptor (beta chain) was found in a study of T and B cells in COVID-19 patients. Each TRB amplification used roughly 220-550 ng of genomic DNA from blood. BIOMED2 TRB-A/B primer pools were used in multiplex TRB PCR. TCRdb itself ran the multiplex PCR reads through MiXCR, one entry per CDR3 protein. This table has more than 9,000 distinct CDR3 sequences, 30% appearing once. The source material was blood. The TCR comes from a human donor who had recovered from COVID-19.

The DNA of the CDR3 is TGTGCCAGCAGCCCTATGGGACAGCTCTATGGCTACACCTTC. Translation gives CASSPMGQLYGYTF. The chain combines TRBV6-5 with TRBJ1-2; 7 bases are shared with TRBD1. The CDR3 is 14 residues long. Germline lookup yields CDR1 MNHEY and CDR2 SVGAGI. Losses at the gene ends were 6 bases for V and 4 bases for J; bases not matched to a gene: 8.